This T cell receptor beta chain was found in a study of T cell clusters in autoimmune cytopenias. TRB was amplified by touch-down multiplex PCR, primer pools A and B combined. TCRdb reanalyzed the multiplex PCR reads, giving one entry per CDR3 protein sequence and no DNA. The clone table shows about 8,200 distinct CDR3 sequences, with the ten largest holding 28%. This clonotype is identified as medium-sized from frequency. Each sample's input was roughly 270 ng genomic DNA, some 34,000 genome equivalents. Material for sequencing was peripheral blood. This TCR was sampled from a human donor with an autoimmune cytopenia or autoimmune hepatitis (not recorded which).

The CDR3 reads CASSVKGGTNEKLFF. The genes are TRBV5-4 and TRBJ1-4; TCRdb picks TRBD1, but there is no DNA to check that call. The CDR3 is 15 residues long. Germline CDR1 SGHNT, CDR2 YYREEE (reference sequence).